This T cell receptor (beta chain) was sequenced in a study of control samples from healthy donors and cancer patients. The CDR3 sequence is 17 residues long. CDR1 LNHDA and CDR2 SQIVND come from the germline V gene (reference sequence). Trimming removed 2 bases at V and 3 bases at J, with 17 bases between. Here immunoSEQ multiplex PCR was the method, and the copy in TCRdb shows in-frame clones only, minus some. The data contain approximately 150,000 clones, approximately 91% of them singletons. The TCR sequence derives from a man aged 30 to 45 in good health. This chain links TRBV19 with TRBJ1-5; no definite D call. Sequenced material: blood. CDR3 DNA sequence: TGTGCCAGTAGTATACTTCGTCGAGGGCTTCCCAATCAGCCCCAGCATTTT. Its translation is CASSILRRGLPNQPQHF.